This T cell receptor beta chain was sequenced for a study of blood T cells in healthy people across ages. V lost 7 bases and J lost 8; bases outside the gene matches: 11. The germline gives CDR1 MDHEN, CDR2 SYDVKM. The CDR3 is 15 amino acids. Primed by a sample-barcoded 5' primer and a J-beta primer mix, a second PCR proceeded for 7 to 11 cycles. In TCRdb, the 5' RACE reads were re-called with MiXCR into one record per CDR3 protein. The sample has 800,000 to 1,300,000 distinct CDR3 sequences, approximately 26% seen once; the top ten hold approximately 0.75%. The same sample was also studied in work on T cells of mothers and their children.

Sequenced sample: blood. The chain employs TRBV28 and TRBJ2-1; 10 bases are a match to TRBD2. The source is a girl aged 2 to 10 in good health. The CDR3 DNA sequence: TGTGCCAGCACCCAGTCCTTAGCGGGAGGACATGAGCAGTTCTTC. Protein sequence: CASTQSLAGGHEQFF.